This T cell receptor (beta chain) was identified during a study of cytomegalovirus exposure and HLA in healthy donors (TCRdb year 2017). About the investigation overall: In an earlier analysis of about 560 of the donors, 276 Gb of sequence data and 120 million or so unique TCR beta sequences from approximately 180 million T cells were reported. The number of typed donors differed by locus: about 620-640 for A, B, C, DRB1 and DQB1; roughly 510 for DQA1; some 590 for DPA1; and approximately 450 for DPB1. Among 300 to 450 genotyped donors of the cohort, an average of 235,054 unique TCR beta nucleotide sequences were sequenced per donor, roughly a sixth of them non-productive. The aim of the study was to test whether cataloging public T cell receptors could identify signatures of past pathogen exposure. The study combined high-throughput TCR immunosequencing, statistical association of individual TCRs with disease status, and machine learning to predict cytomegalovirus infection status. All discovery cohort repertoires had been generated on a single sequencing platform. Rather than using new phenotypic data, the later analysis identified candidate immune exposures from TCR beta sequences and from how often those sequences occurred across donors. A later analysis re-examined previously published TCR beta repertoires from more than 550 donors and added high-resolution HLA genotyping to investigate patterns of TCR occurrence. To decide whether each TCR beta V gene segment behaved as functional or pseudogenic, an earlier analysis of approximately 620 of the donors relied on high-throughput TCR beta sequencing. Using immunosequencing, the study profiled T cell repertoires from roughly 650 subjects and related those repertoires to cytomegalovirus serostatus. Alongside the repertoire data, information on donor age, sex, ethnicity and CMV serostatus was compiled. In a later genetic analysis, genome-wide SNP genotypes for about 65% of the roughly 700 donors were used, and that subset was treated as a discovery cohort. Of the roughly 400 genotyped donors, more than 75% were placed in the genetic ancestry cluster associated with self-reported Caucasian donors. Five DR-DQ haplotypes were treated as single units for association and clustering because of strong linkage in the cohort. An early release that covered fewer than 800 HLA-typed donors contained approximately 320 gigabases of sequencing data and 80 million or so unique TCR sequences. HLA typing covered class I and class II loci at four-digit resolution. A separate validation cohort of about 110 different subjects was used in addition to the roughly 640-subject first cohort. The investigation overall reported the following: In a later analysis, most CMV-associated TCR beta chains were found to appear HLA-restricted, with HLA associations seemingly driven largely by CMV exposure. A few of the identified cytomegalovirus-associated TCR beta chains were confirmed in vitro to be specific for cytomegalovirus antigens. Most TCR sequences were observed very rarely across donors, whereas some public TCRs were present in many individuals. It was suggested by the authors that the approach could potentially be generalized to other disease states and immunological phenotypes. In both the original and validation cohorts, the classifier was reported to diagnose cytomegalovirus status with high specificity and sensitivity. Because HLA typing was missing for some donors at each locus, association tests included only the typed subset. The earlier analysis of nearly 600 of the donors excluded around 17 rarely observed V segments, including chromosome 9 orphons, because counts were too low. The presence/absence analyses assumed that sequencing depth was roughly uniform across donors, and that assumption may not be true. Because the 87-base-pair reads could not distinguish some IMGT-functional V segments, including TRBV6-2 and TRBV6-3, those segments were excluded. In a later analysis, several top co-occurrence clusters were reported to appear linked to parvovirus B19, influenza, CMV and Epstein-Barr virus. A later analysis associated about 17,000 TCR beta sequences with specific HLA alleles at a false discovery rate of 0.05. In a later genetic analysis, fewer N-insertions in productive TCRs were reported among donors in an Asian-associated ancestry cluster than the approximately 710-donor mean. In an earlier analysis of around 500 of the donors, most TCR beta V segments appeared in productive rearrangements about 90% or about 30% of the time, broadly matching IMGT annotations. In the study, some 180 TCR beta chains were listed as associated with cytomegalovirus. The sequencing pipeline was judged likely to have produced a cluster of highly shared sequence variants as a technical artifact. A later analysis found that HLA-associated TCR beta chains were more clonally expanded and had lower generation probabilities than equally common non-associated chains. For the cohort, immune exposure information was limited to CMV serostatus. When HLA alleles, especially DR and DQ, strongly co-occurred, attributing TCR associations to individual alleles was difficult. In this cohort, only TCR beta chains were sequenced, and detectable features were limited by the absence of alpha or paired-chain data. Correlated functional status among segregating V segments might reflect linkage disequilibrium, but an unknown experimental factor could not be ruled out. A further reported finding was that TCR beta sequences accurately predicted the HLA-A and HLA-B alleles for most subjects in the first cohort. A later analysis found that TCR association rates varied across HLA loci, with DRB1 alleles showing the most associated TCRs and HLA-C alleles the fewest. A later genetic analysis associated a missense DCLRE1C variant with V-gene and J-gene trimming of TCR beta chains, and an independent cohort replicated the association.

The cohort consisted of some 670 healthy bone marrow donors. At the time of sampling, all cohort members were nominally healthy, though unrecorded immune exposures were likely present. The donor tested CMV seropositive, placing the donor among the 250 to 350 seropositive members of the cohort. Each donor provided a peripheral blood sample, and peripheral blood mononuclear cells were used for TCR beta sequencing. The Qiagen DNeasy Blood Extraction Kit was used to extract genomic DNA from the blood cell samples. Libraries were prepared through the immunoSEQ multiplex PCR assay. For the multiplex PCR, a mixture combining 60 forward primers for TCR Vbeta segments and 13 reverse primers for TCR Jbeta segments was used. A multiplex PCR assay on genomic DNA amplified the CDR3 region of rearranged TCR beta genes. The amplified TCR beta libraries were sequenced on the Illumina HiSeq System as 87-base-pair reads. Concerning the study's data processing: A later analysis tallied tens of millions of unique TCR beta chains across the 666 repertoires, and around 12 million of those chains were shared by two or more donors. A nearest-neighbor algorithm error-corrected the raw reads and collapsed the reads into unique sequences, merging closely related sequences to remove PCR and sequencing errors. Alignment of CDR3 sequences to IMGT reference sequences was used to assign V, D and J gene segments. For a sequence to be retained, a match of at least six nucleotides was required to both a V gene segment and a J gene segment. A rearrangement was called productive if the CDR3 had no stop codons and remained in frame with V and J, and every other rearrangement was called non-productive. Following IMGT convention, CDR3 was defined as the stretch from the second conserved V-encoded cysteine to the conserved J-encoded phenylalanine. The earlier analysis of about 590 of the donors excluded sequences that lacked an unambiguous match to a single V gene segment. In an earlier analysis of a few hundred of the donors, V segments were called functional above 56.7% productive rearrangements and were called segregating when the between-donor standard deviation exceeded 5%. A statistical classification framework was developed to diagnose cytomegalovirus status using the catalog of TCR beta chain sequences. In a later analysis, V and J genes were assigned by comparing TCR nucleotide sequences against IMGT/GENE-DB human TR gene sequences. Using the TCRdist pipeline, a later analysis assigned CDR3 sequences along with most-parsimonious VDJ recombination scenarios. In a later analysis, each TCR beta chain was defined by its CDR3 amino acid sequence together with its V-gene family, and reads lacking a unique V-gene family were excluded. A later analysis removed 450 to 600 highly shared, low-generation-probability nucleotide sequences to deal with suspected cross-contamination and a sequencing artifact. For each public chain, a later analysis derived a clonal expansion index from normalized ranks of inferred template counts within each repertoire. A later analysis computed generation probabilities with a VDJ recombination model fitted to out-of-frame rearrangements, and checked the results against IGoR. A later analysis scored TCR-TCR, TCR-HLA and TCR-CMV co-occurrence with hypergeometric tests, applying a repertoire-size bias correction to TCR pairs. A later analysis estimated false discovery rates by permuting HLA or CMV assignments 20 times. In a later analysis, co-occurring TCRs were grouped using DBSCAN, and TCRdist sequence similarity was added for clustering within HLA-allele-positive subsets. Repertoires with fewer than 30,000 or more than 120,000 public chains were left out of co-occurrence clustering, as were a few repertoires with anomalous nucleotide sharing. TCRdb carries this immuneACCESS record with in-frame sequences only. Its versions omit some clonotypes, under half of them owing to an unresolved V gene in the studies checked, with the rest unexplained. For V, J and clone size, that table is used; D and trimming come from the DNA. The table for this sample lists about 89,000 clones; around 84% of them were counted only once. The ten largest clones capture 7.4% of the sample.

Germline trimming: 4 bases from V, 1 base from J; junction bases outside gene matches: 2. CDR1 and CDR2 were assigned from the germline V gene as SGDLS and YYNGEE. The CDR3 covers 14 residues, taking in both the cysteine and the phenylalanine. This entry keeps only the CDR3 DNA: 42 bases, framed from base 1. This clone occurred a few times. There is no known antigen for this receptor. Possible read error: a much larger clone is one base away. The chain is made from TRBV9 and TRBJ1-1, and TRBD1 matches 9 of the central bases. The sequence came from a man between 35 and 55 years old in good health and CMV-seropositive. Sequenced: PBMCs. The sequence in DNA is TGTGCCAGCAGCAAGACAGGGGGGAACACTGAAGCTTTCTTT. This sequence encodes CASSKTGGNTEAFF.